The 17 T cell receptor beta chains reported below all come from one sample, sequenced in a study of CD8 T cells in ankylosing spondylitis. TCRdb re-called the 5' RACE reads with MiXCR, one entry per CDR3 protein. The data hold 100,000 to 150,000 distinct CDR3 sequences, with 9.3% observed a single time. Sequences were obtained from blood, either unsorted or a sorted T cell fraction (not recorded which). These receptors were collected from a male donor with ankylosing spondylitis or in good health (not recorded which).

This clonotype was detected many times. This sequence joins TRBV7-8 and TRBJ2-1; D remains unclear. The germline gives CDR1 SGHVS, CDR2 FQNEAQ. Trimming stripped 0 bases from V and 0 bases from J, with 12 bases between. This CDR3 spans 17 amino acids. In DNA, the CDR3 is TGTGCCAGCAGCTTAGCGGTAGTGGCGGCCTCCTACAATGAGCAGTTCTTC. It specifies CASSLAVVAASYNEQFF.

This clonotype was counted at least ten times. V and J are TRBV29-1 and TRBJ1-1; 9 bases match TRBD1. Germline trimming cut 4 bases from V and 1 base from J; bases unmatched to any gene: 1. The CDR3 loop spans 13 amino acids. Germline-derived CDR1 and CDR2 are SQVTM and ANQGSEA. CDR3 bases: TGCAGCGTTGCGACAGGGGGGAACACTGAAGCTTTCTTT. Protein sequence: CSVATGGNTEAFF.

This chain uses TRBV15 with TRBJ2-7; D gene unclear. The CDR3 sequence is 16 residues long. V lost 0 bases and J 2 bases, leaving 14 bases between the germline ends. Germline V lookup: CDR1 LNHNV, CDR2 YYDKDF (reference sequence). The CDR3 DNA sequence: TGTGCCACCAGCAGAGAAGGATTCGCTGGGGCCTACGAGCAGTACTTC. Residues: CATSREGFAGAYEQYF.

In its sample, this clonotype was seen a few times. In nucleotides, the CDR3 is TGCAGTGCTAGAGATCCTCTCGCCGGGGAGCTGTTTTTT. This codes for CSARDPLAGELFF. The chain recombines TRBV20-1 with TRBJ2-2; D is unresolved. The CDR3 totals 13 residues. Germline V lookup: CDR1 DFQATT, CDR2 SNEGSKA (reference sequence). V lost 0 bases to trimming and J lost 6 bases, with 8 bases between them.

The chain joins TRBV12-3 or TRBV12-4 to TRBJ2-3; TRBD1 matches 9 bases. The ends lost 5 bases at V and 6 bases at J; junction bases unmatched: 6. This CDR3 has 14 residues. This chain's CDR3 is CASSLHGTGDTQYF. The CDR3 region has the DNA TGTGCCAGCAGTCTACACGGGACAGGGGATACGCAGTATTTT.

In this sample, this clonotype turned up many times. The V and J genes are TRBV5-1 and TRBJ2-1; D ambiguous. V lost 4 bases, J lost 7 bases, and 15 bases lay in between. The CDR3 runs 14 residues. From germline, CDR1 is SGHRS and CDR2 YFSETQ. The CDR3 DNA is TGCGCCAGCAGCGATCACATGGGATCAAATGAGCAGTTCTTC. Translated, it gives CASSDHMGSNEQFF.

This clonotype showed up many times. CDR3 loop: CSARDQTGGPYEQYF. The CDR3 bases are TGCAGTGCTAGAGATCAAACAGGGGGCCCCTACGAGCAGTACTTC. V gene TRBV20-1 combines with J gene TRBJ2-7; 9 bases agree with TRBD1. CDR1 is DFQATT and CDR2 is SNEGSKA in the germline V gene (reference sequence). The CDR3 totals 15 residues. Trimming took 0 bases from V and 2 from J; bases not matched to a gene: 5.

Many counts were recorded for this clonotype. The chain recombines TRBV3-1 with TRBJ2-1; D might be TRBD2 (6 bases). The length of the CDR3 is 14 residues. V was cut by 4 bases and J by 5 bases, with 12 bases left in between. CDR1 and CDR2 from the germline V gene are LGHDT and YNNKEL (reference sequence). The CDR3 sequence: CASSPRDLNNEQFF. CDR3 bases: TGTGCCAGCAGCCCCCGGGACTTAAACAATGAGCAGTTCTTC.

This clonotype appeared many times. The chain carries TRBV5-1 and TRBJ1-1; TRBD1 matches 11 bases. V gave up 4 bases and J gave up 6 bases; unmatched junction bases: 8. This CDR3 is built from 15 residues. From germline, CDR1 is SGHRS and CDR2 YFSETQ. CDR3 DNA: TGCGCCAGCAGCGGGGGGACAGGGGGAATCGCTGAAGCTTTCTTT. Amino acids: CASSGGTGGIAEAFF.

This clonotype has ten or more counts. V usage is TRBV5-1 and J usage is TRBJ1-4; D not resolved. The germline V gene has CDR1 SGHRS and CDR2 YFSETQ. CDR3 length: 15 residues. The V and J ends lost 2 bases and 5 bases respectively, with 13 bases between them. The CDR3 DNA reads TGCGCCAGCAGCTTATCGACGGGGATGAATGAAAAACTGTTTTTT. Translated: CASSLSTGMNEKLFF. Complete variable domain (other parts from reference TRBV5-1 and TRBJ1-4): KAGVTQTPRYLIKTRGQQVTLSCSPISGHRSVSWYQQTPGQGLQFLFEYFSETQRNKGNFPGRFSGRQFSNSRSEMNVSTLELGDSALYLCASSLSTGMNEKLFFGSGTQLSVL.

In this sample, this clonotype turned up a few times. A clone one base away is much larger, so this may be a read error. This chain connects TRBV6-2 or TRBV6-3 to TRBJ2-4; no firm D call. CDR1 is MNHEY, CDR2 SVGEGT, per germline. The CDR3 length is 12 residues. The CDR3 nucleotides are TGTGCCAGCAGTGGGGTTGAAAACAGTCAGTACTTC. This encodes CASSGVENSQYF.

This clonotype was recorded at least ten times. This chain connects TRBV20-1 to TRBJ2-5, with D unclear. The V end was cut by 2 bases, the J end by 2 bases, with 6 bases between. The germline gives CDR1 DFQATT, CDR2 SNEGSKA (reference sequence). The CDR3 is 12 residues long. CDR3 coding DNA: TGCAGTGCTAGAATCAAGCAAGAGACCCAGTACTTC. This codes for CSARIKQETQYF.

The chain joins TRBV24-1 to TRBJ2-3, with 7 bases aligning to TRBD2. V lost 6 bases to trimming and J lost 3 bases; unmatched junction nucleotides: 8. The CDR3 is 15 residues long. The germline CDR1 and CDR2 sequences are KGHDR and SFDVKD. CDR3 coding DNA: TGTGCCACCAGTCTGAGGGAGGGCCTTACAGATACGCAGTATTTT. Its translation: CATSLREGLTDTQYF.

The chain recombines TRBV20-1 with TRBJ2-3; D might be TRBD2 (5 bases). The CDR3 is 12 residues long. Trimming shortened V by 6 bases and J by 2 bases, and 9 bases separated the two germline ends. The V gene's germline CDR1 is DFQATT and CDR2 SNEGSKA (reference sequence). The DNA of the CDR3 is TGCAGTGCAGGAGGCGTCACAGATACGCAGTATTTT. Translation gives CSAGGVTDTQYF.

The J gene is TRBJ2-7, the V gene TRBV29-1; 14 bases map to TRBD2. Germline loops: CDR1 SQVTM, CDR2 ANQGSEA. The CDR3 covers 15 residues. J gave up 6 bases and V 4 bases, and 8 bases lay outside the gene matches. Written as DNA, the CDR3 is TGCAGCGTTGCCCCACGACTAGCGGGAGGGGGCGAGCAGTACTTC. Residues: CSVAPRLAGGGEQYF.

This clonotype was picked up many times. This chain links TRBV5-1 with TRBJ2-7, with D perhaps TRBD1 or TRBD2 (5 bases each). The V end was cut by 0 bases, the J end by 2 bases, with 12 bases between. The CDR3 spans 15 residues. CDR1 SGHRS and CDR2 YFSETQ come from the germline V gene. The CDR3 is CASSLAGTETYEQYF. DNA for the CDR3: TGCGCCAGCAGCTTGGCCGGGACGGAGACCTACGAGCAGTACTTC.

This clonotype was counted many times. J is TRBJ2-1 and V is TRBV5-5; tentative D call: TRBD1 (5 bases). CDR1 SGHKS and CDR2 YYEKEE come from the germline V gene (reference sequence). This CDR3 region has 12 residues. V was clipped by 3 bases and J by 8 bases, with 9 bases between them. The CDR3 bases are TGTGCCAGCAGCTCAGGGTCAGATGAGCAGTTCTTC. It translates to CASSSGSDEQFF.